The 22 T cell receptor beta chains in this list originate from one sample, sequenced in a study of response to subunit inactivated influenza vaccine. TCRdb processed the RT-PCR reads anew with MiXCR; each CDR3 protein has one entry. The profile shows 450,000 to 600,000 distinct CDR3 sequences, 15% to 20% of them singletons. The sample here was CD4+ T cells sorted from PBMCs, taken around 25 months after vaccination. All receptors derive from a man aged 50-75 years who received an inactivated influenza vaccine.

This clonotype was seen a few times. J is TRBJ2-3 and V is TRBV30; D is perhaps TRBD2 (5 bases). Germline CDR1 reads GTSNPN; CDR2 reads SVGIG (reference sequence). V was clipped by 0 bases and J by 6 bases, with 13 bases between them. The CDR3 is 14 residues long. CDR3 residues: CAWSVGAGTDTQYF. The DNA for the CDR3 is TGTGCCTGGAGTGTGGGAGCAGGAACCGATACGCAGTATTTT.

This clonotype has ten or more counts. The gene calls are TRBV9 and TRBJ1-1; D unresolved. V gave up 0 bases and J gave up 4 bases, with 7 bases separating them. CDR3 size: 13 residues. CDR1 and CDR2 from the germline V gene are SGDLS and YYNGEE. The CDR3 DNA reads TGTGCCAGCAGCGTAGAGAGAGGCACTGAAGCTTTCTTT. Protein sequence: CASSVERGTEAFF. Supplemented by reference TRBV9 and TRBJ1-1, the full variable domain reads DSGVTQTPKHLITATGQRVTLRCSPRSGDLSVYWYQQSLDQGLQFLIQYYNGEERAKGNILERFSAQQFPDLHSELNLSSLELGDSALYFCASSVERGTEAFFGQGTRLTVV.

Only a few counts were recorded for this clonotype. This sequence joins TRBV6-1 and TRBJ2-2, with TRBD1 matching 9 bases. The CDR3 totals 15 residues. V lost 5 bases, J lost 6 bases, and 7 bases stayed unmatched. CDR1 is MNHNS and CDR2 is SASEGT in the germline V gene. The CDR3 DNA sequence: TGTGCCAGCAGTACCGGACAGGGGATAGCCGGGGAGCTGTTTTTT. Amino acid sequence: CASSTGQGIAGELFF.

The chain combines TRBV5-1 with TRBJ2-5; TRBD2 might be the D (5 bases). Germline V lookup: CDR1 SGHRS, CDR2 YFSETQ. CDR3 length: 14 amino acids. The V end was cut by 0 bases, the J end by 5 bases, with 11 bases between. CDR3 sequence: CASSLERSVETQYF. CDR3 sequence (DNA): TGCGCCAGCAGCTTGGAGCGGTCCGTTGAGACCCAGTACTTC.

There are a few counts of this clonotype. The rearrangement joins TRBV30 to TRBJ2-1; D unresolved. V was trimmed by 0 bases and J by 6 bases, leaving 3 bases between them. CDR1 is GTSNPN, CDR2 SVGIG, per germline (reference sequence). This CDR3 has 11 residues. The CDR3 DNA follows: TGTGCCTGGAGTGTCTTCAATGAGCAGTTCTTC. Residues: CAWSVFNEQFF.

The CDR3 DNA is TGCAGTGCTAGATCGCAGATAAGCAATCAGCCCCAGCATTTT. Protein product: CSARSQISNQPQHF. The V and J genes are TRBV20-1 and TRBJ1-5; D is ambiguous. This CDR3 region has 14 residues. Germline V lookup: CDR1 DFQATT, CDR2 SNEGSKA (reference sequence). The V gene lost 2 bases and the J gene lost 1 base, with 9 bases spanning the gap.

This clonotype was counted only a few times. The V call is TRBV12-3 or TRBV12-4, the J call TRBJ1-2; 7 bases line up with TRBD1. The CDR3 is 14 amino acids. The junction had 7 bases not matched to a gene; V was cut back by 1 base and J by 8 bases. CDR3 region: CASSLGRQGKGYTF. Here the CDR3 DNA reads TGTGCCAGCAGTTTAGGACGACAGGGAAAAGGCTACACCTTC.

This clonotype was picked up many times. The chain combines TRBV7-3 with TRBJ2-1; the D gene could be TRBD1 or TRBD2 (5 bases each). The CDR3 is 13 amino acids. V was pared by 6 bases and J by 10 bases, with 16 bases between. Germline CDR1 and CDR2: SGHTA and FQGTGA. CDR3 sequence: CASRGPPFSEQFF. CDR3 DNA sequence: TGTGCCAGCAGGGGACCCCCGTTCTCGGAGCAGTTCTTC.

The CDR3 DNA sequence: TGTGCCAGCAGATCGAGGGTAGGTCAGCGGGGGGCGCAATCGGAGCAGTTCTTC. Its protein is CASRSRVGQRGAQSEQFF. The V gene is TRBV12-3 or TRBV12-4, the J gene TRBJ2-1; 9 bases agree with TRBD2. CDR3 length equals 18 residues. V dropped 6 bases and J dropped 10; count of bases not matched to a gene: 22.

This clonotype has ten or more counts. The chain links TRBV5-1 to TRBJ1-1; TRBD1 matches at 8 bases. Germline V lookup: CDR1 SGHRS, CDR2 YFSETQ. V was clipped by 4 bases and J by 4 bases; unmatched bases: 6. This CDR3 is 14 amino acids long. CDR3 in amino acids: CASSGRTGSTEAFF. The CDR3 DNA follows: TGCGCCAGCAGCGGGCGGACAGGGAGCACTGAAGCTTTCTTT.

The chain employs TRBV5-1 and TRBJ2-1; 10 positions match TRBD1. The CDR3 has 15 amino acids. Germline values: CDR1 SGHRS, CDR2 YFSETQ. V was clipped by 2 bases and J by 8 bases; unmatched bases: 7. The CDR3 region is CASSFTGTGVHEQFF. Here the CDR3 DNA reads TGCGCCAGCAGCTTCACCGGGACAGGGGTCCATGAGCAGTTCTTC.

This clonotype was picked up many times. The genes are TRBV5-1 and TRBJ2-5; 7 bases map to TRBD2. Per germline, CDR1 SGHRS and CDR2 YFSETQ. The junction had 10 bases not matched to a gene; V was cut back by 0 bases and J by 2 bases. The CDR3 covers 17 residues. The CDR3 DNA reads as TGCGCCAGCAGCTTGGGAACGAGCGGGGATGGGCAAGAGACCCAGTACTTC. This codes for CASSLGTSGDGQETQYF.

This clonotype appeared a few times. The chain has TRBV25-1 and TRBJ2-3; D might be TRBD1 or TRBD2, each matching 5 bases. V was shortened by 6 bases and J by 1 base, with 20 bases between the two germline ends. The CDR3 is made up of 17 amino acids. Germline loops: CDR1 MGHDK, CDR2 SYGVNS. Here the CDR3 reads CASSPSGARRRTDTQYF. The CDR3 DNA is TGTGCCAGCAGCCCCTCCGGGGCACGACGACGCACAGATACGCAGTATTTT.

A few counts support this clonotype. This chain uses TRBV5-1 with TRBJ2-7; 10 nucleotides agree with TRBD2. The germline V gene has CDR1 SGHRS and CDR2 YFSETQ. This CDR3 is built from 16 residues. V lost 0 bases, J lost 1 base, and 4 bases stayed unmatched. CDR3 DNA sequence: TGCGCCAGCAGCTTGGGATCTAGCGGGGGATCCTACGAGCAGTACTTC. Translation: CASSLGSSGGSYEQYF.

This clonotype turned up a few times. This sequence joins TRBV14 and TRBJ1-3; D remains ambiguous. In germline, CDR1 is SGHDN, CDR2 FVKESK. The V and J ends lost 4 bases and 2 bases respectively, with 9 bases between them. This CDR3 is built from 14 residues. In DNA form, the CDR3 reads TGTGCCAGCAGCCCAGGACTGCCTGGAAACACCATATATTTT. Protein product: CASSPGLPGNTIYF.

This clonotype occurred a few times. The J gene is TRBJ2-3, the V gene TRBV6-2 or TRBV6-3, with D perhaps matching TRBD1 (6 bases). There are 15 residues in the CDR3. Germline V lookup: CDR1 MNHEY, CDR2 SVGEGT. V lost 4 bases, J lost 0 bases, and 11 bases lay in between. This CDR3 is CASSFQGPSTDTQYF. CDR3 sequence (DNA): TGTGCCAGCAGTTTCCAGGGGCCAAGCACAGATACGCAGTATTTT.

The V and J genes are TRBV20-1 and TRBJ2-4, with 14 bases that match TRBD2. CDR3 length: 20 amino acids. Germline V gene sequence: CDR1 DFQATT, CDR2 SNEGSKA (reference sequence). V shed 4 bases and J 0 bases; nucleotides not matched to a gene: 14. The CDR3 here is CSAIVPPGLAGERAKNIQYF. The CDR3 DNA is TGCAGTGCTATAGTCCCCCCGGGACTAGCGGGGGAGAGAGCCAAAAACATTCAGTACTTC.

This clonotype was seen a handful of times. For the CDR3, the DNA is TGTGCCAGCAGGGGCTGGAAAAAGGACGAGCAGTACTTC. The encoded protein is CASRGWKKDEQYF. The J gene is TRBJ2-7, the V gene TRBV28; the D is unclear. The V gene lost 6 bases and the J gene lost 5 bases, with 14 bases spanning the gap. CDR1 is MDHEN, CDR2 SYDVKM, per germline. The CDR3 has 13 amino acids.

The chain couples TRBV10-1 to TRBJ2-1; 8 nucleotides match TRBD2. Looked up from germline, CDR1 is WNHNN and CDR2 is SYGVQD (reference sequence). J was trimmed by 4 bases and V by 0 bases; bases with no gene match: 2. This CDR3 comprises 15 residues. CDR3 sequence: CASSESSGGYNEQFF. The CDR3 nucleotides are TGCGCCAGCAGTGAGTCGAGCGGGGGATACAATGAGCAGTTCTTC.

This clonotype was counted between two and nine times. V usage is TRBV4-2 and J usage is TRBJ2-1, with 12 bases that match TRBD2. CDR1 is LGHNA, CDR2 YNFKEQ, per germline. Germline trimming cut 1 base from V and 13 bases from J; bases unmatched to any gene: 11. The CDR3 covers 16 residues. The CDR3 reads CASSQARVGLAGGQFF. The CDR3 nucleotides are TGTGCCAGCAGCCAAGCCCGCGTGGGACTAGCGGGCGGTCAGTTCTTC.

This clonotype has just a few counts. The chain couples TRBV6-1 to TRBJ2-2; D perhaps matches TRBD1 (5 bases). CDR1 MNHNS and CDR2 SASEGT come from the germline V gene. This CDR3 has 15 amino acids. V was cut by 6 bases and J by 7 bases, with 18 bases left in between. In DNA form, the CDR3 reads TGTGCCAGCAGCCCGCCCGCAGGGTTCAGCGGGGAGCTGTTTTTT. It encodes CASSPPAGFSGELFF.

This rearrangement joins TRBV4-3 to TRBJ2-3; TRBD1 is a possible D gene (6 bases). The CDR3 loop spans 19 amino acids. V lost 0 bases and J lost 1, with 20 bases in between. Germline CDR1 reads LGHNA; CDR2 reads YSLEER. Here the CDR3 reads CASSQEGPSAGAGTDTQYF. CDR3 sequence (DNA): TGCGCCAGCAGCCAAGAAGGCCCCTCGGCAGGGGCTGGCACAGATACGCAGTATTTT.